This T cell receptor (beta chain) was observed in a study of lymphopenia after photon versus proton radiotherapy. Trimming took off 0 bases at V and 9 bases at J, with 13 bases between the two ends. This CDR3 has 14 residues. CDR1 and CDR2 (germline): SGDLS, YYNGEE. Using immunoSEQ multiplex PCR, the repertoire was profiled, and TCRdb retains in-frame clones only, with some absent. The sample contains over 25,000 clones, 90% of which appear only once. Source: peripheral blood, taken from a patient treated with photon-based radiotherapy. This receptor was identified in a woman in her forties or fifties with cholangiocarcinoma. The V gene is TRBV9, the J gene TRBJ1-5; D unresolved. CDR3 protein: CASSVAHQNRPQHF. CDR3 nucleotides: TGTGCCAGCAGCGTAGCTCACCAAAACCGGCCCCAGCATTTT.